This T cell receptor (beta chain) was retrieved from a study of vaccination effects on CD4 cells after COVID-19. Trimming pared 4 bases from V and 0 bases from J, leaving 13 bases between. The CDR3 spans 15 residues. In germline, CDR1 is MDHEN, CDR2 SYDVKM. This clone was seen more than once but under ten times. Its specificity is not known. Sequencing in the ViraFEST assay came after antigen-specific CD4+ T cells had been expanded with viral peptide pools, which were used to stimulate PBMC. With about 9 days of culture completed, CD4+ T cells were isolated. Participants got two doses of BNT162b2 or mRNA-1273 vaccine. Every well housed around 2.1 million PBMC, which grew in culture alongside 10 IU/ml IL-2 and approximately 10 ug/ml peptides. Clones were sequenced by immunoSEQ multiplex PCR, and TCRdb holds only the in-frame ones, with some missing. The sample yields 15,000 to 20,000 clones, 70% to 80% seen once.

The clonotype comes from a human donor who received a COVID-19 vaccine. This chain uses TRBV28 with TRBJ2-7; tentatively, D is TRBD1 (6 bases). Material: CD4+ T cells from PBMCs cultured with HCoV-NL63 spike peptides, obtained after COVID-19 vaccination. The CDR3 loop reads CASSWRRDISYEQYF. The DNA for the CDR3 is TGTGCCAGCAGTTGGCGACGGGACATCTCCTACGAGCAGTACTTC.